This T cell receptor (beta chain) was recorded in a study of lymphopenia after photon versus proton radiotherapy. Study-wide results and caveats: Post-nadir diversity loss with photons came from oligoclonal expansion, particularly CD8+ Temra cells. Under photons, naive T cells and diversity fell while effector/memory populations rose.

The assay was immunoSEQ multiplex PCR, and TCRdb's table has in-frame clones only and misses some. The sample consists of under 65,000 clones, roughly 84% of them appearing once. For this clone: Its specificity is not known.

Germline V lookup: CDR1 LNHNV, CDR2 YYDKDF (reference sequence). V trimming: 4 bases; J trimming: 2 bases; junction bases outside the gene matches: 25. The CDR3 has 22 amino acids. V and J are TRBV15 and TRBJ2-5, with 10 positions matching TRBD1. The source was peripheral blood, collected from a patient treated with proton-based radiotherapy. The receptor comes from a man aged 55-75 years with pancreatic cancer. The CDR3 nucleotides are TGTGCCACCAGCAACCGGGACAGGGGTAGGTTTGTCCGAGCGGCGAGTCAAGAGACCCAGTACTTC. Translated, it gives CATSNRDRGRFVRAASQETQYF.